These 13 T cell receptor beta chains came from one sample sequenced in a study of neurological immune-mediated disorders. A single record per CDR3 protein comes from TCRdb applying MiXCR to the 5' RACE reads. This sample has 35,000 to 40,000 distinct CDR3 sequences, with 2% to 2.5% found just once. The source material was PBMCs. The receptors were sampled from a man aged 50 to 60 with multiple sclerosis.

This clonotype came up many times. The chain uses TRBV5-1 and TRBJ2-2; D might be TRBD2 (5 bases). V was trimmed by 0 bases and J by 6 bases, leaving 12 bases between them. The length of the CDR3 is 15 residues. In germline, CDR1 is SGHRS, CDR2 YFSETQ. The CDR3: CASSLGWTAPGELFF. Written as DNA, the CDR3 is TGCGCCAGCAGCTTGGGATGGACTGCCCCCGGGGAGCTGTTTTTT.

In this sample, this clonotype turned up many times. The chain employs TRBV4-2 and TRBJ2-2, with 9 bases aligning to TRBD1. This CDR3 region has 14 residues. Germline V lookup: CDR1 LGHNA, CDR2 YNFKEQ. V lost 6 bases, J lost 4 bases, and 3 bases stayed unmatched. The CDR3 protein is CASSRDRVTGELFF. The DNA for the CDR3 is TGTGCCAGCAGTCGGGACAGGGTCACCGGGGAGCTGTTTTTT.

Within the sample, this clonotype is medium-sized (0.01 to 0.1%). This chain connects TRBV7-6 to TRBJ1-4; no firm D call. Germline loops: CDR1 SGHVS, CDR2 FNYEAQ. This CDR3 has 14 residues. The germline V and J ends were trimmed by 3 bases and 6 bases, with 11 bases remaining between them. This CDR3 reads CASSLNILDEKLFF. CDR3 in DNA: TGTGCCAGCAGCTTGAACATCCTGGATGAAAAACTGTTTTTT.

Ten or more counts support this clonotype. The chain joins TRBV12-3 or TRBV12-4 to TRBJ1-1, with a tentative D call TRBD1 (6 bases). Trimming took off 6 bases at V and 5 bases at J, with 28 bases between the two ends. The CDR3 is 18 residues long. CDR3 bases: TGTGCCAGCAGCAGAAGTCTCCCCAGGGGCACGACCGGGACTGAAGCTTTCTTT. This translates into CASSRSLPRGTTGTEAFF.

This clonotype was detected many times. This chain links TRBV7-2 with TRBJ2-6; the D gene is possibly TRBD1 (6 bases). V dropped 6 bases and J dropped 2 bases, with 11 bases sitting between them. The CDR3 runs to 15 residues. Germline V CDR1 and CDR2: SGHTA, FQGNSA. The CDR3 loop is CASSRGGTGANVLTF. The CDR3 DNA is TGTGCCAGCAGTCGAGGGGGTACTGGGGCCAACGTCCTGACTTTC.

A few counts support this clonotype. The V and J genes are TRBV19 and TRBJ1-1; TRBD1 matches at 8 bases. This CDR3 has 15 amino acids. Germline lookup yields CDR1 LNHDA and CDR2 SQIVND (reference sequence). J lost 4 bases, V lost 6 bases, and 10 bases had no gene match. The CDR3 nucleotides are TGTGCCAGTAGCGGACAGGGCGGGGGTGTCACTGAAGCTTTCTTT. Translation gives CASSGQGGGVTEAFF.

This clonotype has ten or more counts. CDR3 in DNA: TGTGCCAGCAGCTTGGTAGGACAGCCCTATGGCTACACCTTC. Protein sequence: CASSLVGQPYGYTF. The chain employs TRBV5-6 and TRBJ1-2, with D perhaps matching TRBD1 (6 bases). Germline loops: CDR1 SGHDT, CDR2 YYEEEE. The CDR3 is 14 residues long. Trimming took off 0 bases at V and 4 bases at J, with 10 bases between the two ends. Full variable domain (remainder filled in from reference TRBV5-6 and TRBJ1-2): DAGVTQSPTHLIKTRGQQVTLRCSPKSGHDTVSWYQQALGQGPQFIFQYYEEEERQRGNFPDRFSGHQFPNYSSELNVNALLLGDSALYLCASSLVGQPYGYTFGSGTRLTVV.

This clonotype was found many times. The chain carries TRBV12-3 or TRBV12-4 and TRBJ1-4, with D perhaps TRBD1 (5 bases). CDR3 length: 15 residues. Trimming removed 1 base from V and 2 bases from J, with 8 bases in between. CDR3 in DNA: TGTGCCAGCAGTTTAGGCCAGGGTACTAATGAAAAACTGTTTTTT. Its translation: CASSLGQGTNEKLFF.

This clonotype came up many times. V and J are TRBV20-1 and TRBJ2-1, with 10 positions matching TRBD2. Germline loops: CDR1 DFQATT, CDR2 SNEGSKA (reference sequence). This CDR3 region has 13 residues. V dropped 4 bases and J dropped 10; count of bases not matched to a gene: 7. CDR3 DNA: TGCAGTGCTAAGGCTAGCGGGGGCCCCGAGCAGTTCTTC. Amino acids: CSAKASGGPEQFF.

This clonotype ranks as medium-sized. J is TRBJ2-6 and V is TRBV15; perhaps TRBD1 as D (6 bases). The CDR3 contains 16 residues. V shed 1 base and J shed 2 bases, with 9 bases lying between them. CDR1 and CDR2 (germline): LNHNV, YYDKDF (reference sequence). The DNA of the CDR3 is TGTGCCACCAGCAGAGCTCAGGGGCCTGGGGCCAACGTCCTGACTTTC. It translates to CATSRAQGPGANVLTF.

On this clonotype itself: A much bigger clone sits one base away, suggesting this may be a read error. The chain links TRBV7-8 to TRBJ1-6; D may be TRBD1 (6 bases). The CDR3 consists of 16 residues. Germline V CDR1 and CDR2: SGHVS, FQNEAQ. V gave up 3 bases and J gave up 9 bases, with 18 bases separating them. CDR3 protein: CASSFFRGGSGSPLHF. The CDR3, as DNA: TGTGCCAGCAGCTTCTTTAGGGGGGGGAGCGGTTCACCCCTCCACTTT.

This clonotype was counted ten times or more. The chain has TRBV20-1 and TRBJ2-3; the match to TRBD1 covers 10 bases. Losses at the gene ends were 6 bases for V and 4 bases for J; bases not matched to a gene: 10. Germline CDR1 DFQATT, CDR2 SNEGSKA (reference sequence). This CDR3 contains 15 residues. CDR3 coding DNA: TGCAGTGCGGCGCCGGGACAGGGGTTCCCAGATACGCAGTATTTT. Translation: CSAAPGQGFPDTQYF.

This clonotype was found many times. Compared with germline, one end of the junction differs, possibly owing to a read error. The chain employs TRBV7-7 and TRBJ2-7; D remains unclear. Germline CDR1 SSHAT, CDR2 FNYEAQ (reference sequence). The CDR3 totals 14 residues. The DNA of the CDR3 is TGTGCTAGCAGCTTAGGTGGCAGTTCCCACGAGCAGTACTTC. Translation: CASSLGGSSHEQYF.